Below, 3 T cell receptor beta chains from the same sample are listed, as sequenced in a study of T cells in Graves' hyperthyroidism and ophthalmopathy. Template material for amplifying TCR beta CDR3 regions consisted of RNA transcripts. HTBI primers drove first-round RT-PCR of the TCR CDR3. TCRdb re-called the multiplex PCR reads through MiXCR, storing one row per CDR3 protein. This table has around 520,000 distinct CDR3 sequences, less than 25% appearing once. The specimen was blood. The receptors shown here come from a woman aged 30 to 39 with Graves' ophthalmopathy.

This clonotype has a count of ten or more. V and J are TRBV7-9 and TRBJ2-7, with unresolved D. The CDR3 totals 12 residues. Trimming removed 2 bases from V and 4 bases from J, with 6 bases in between. Germline V CDR1 and CDR2: SEHNR, FQNEAQ (reference sequence). The CDR3, as DNA: TGTGCCAGCAGCTTAACCCTTTACGAGCAGTACTTC. It specifies CASSLTLYEQYF. Using reference TRBV7-9 and TRBJ2-7 for the parts outside the CDR3, the full variable domain is DTGVSQNPRHKITKRGQNVTFRCDPISEHNRLYWYRQTLGQGPEFLTYFQNEAQLEKSRLLSDRFSAERPKGSFSTLEIQRTEQGDSAMYLCASSLTLYEQYFGPGTRLTVT.

In its sample, this clonotype was seen many times. The chain joins TRBV27 to TRBJ1-1; TRBD1 matches 7 bases. This CDR3 spans 14 amino acids. J gave up 1 base and V 6 bases, and 5 bases lay outside the gene matches. In germline, CDR1 is MNHEY, CDR2 SMNVEV (reference sequence). The CDR3: CASSDGTANTEAFF. The CDR3 nucleotides read TGTGCCAGCAGCGATGGGACAGCGAACACTGAAGCTTTCTTT.

This clonotype occurred many times. The V and J genes are TRBV29-1 and TRBJ2-7; 9 bases are shared with TRBD1. Per the germline V gene, CDR1 is SQVTM and CDR2 is ANQGSEA. CDR3 length equals 13 residues. V was pared by 3 bases and J by 6 bases, with 6 bases of the junction left unmatched. CDR3 loop: CSVDSGTGSEQYF. DNA of the CDR3: TGCAGCGTTGATTCCGGGACAGGGAGCGAGCAGTACTTC.